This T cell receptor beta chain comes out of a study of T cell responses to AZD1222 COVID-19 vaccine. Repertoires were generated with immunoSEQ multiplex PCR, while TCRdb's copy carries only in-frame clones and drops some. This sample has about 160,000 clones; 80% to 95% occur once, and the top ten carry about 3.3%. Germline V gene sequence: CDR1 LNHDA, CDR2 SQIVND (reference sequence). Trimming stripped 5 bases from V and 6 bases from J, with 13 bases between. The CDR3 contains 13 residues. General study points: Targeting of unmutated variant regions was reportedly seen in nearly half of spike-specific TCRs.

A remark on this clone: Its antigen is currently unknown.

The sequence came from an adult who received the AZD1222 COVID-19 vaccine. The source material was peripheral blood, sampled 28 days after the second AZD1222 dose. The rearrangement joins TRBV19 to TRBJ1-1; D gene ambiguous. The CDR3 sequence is CASSDQPGAEAFF. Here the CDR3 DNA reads TGTGCCAGTAGTGACCAACCTGGGGCTGAAGCTTTCTTT.